Each of the 6 T cell receptor beta chains below was sequenced from the same sample in a study of human T cells and chemical hapten exposure. Indicated time point: pre-sensitization, week 0. Regarding treatment: therapeutic diphenylcyclopropenone sensitization with weekly scalp DPC. MiXCR, applied by TCRdb to the RACE reads, yields one record per CDR3 protein. In the table there are around 300,000 distinct CDR3 sequences, 7.5% to 8% of which are singletons. Sequenced here: whole blood, sampled in connection with sensitization to the hapten diphenylcyclopropenone (DPC). The receptors shown here come from a man between 18 and 35 years old with alopecia areata. Some clones in this sample may be carry-over from other donors' samples.

This clonotype was counted between two and nine times. The chain combines TRBV20-1 with TRBJ1-2; unclear D gene. CDR3 length: 14 amino acids. V was cut by 1 base and J by 1 base, with 10 bases left in between. CDR1 is DFQATT and CDR2 is SNEGSKA in the germline V gene (reference sequence). The CDR3 DNA reads as TGCAGTGCTAGAGGACTTGAAGATAACTATGGCTACACCTTC. This codes for CSARGLEDNYGYTF.

In its sample, this clonotype was seen a few times. CDR3 amino acids: CASSPSFVKPTRTGHEQFF. The CDR3 coding sequence is TGTGCCAGCAGCCCTTCGTTCGTGAAGCCTACCCGTACCGGCCATGAGCAGTTCTTC. The chain has TRBV11-2 and TRBJ2-1; D is undetermined. CDR3 length equals 19 residues. Germline lookup yields CDR1 SGHAT and CDR2 FQNNGV. V was cut by 5 bases and J by 8 bases, with 31 bases left in between. Variable domain in full (rest from reference TRBV11-2 and TRBJ2-1): EAGVAQSPRYKIIEKRQSVAFWCNPISGHATLYWYQQILGQGPKLLIQFQNNGVVDDSQLPKDRFSAERLKGVDSTLKIQPAKLEDSAVYLCASSPSFVKPTRTGHEQFFGPGTRLTVL.

The chain carries TRBV7-9 and TRBJ1-1, with 7 nucleotides matching TRBD1. Unmatched junction bases numbered 14, after V lost 5 bases and J lost 5 bases. Per the germline V gene, CDR1 is SEHNR and CDR2 is FQNEAQ (reference sequence). This CDR3 comprises 16 residues. The CDR3 region is CASSQFSPRQGTEAFF. For the CDR3, the DNA is TGTGCCAGCAGCCAGTTCTCGCCCAGACAGGGTACTGAAGCTTTCTTT. Together with reference TRBV7-9 and TRBJ1-1, the CDR3 gives the full variable domain: DTGVSQNPRHKITKRGQNVTFRCDPISEHNRLYWYRQTLGQGPEFLTYFQNEAQLEKSRLLSDRFSAERPKGSFSTLEIQRTEQGDSAMYLCASSQFSPRQGTEAFFGQGTRLTVV.

This clonotype was seen only a few times. CDR3 bases: TGTGCCAGCAGCGGACGGGGAGTGGGGGAGACCCAGTACTTC. Translating gives CASSGRGVGETQYF. This chain links TRBV9 with TRBJ2-5, with TRBD2 as a possible D gene (5 bases). Germline CDR1 SGDLS, CDR2 YYNGEE. This CDR3 is 14 amino acids long. V was shortened by 3 bases and J by 5 bases, with 14 bases between the two germline ends.

This clonotype occurred a few times. The chain carries TRBV3-1 and TRBJ2-2; 8 bases match TRBD2. Unmatched junction bases numbered 2, after V lost 0 bases and J lost 2 bases. Per the germline V gene, CDR1 is LGHDT and CDR2 is YNNKEL (reference sequence). The CDR3 has 16 amino acids. CDR3 loop: CASSQELAANTGELFF. As DNA, the CDR3 is TGTGCCAGCAGCCAAGAACTAGCGGCCAACACCGGGGAGCTGTTTTTT. Combining the CDR3 with reference TRBV3-1 and TRBJ2-2 gives the whole variable domain DTAVSQTPKYLVTQMGNDKSIKCEQNLGHDTMYWYKQDSKKFLKIMFSYNNKELIINETVPNRFSPKSPDKAHLNLHINSLELGDSAVYFCASSQELAANTGELFFGEGSRLTVL.

Ten or more counts support this clonotype. The V call is TRBV12-3 or TRBV12-4, the J call TRBJ1-5; 8 bases align to TRBD1. The CDR3 spans 14 residues. Trimming at V came to 1 base and at J to 6 bases, leaving 2 bases not matched to a gene. CDR3 DNA: TGTGCCAGCAGTTTAGACAGGGGGGGTCAGCCCCAGCATTTT. Amino acids: CASSLDRGGQPQHF.